In its sample, the clone carrying this T cell receptor beta chain was seen a few times. The CDR3 is 16 amino acids. Germline V CDR1 and CDR2: SNHLY, FYNNEI. The V and J ends lost 7 bases and 6 bases, in that order; junction bases with no gene match: 14. The data were taken from a study of blood T cell repertoires in COVID-19. Study background: The analysed material was cDNA or gDNA that came from T cells, B-cell-depleted T cells, or PBMCs.

The protocol was immunoSEQ multiplex PCR, while the TCRdb copy is restricted to in-frame clones and leaves out a portion. The table includes around 99,000 clones, around 80% detected once. The sequence was collected from an older man with acute or convalescent COVID-19. The J gene is TRBJ2-1, the V gene TRBV2; 8 bases agree with TRBD2. The source material was peripheral blood. The CDR3: CASKVLGGGPGNEQFF. CDR3 DNA: TGTGCCAGCAAAGTACTCGGCGGGGGGCCGGGCAATGAGCAGTTCTTC.